This T cell receptor (beta chain) was identified in a study of cytomegalovirus exposure and HLA in healthy donors. About the research overall: T cells numbering around 190 million yielded some 100 million unique TCR beta sequences in an earlier analysis. Findings of the study overall: It was likely that a cluster of highly shared sequence variants was a sequencing artifact. Accurate HLA-A and HLA-B prediction from TCR beta sequences was reported for most subjects. Further analysis was carried out later, and it showed several of the most significant clusters appearing linked to common viral pathogens.

Germline CDR1 and CDR2: SQVTM and ANQGSEA. Unmatched junction bases numbered 11, after V lost 6 bases and J lost 8 bases. The CDR3 is 14 amino acids. This clone has a single count. Its target is not known. The PCR ran on 60 Vbeta and 13 Jbeta primers. Produced via immunoSEQ multiplex PCR; TCRdb's table is partial and in-frame only. The sample has 100,000 to 150,000 clones; roughly 88% are singletons. The TCR originated in a man aged 50-59 years in good health and CMV-seronegative. Sequenced sample: PBMCs. This rearrangement joins TRBV29-1 to TRBJ2-1; TRBD2 aligns across 9 bases. In DNA, the CDR3 is TGCAGCGTAAGACCGGGACTAGCTTTCGATGAGCAGTTCTTC. This gives the protein CSVRPGLAFDEQFF.